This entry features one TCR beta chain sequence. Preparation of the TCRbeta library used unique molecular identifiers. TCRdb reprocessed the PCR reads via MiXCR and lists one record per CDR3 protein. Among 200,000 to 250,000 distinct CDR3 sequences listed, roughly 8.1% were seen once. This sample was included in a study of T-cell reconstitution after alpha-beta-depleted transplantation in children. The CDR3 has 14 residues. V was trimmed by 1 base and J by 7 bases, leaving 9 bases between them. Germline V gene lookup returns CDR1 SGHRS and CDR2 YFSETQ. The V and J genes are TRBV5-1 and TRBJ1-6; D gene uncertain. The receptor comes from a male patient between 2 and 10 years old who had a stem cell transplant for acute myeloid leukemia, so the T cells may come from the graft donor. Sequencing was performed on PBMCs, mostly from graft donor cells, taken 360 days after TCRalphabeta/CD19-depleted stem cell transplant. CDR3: CASSLNQENSPLHF. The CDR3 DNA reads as TGCGCCAGCAGCTTGAACCAGGAGAATTCACCCCTCCACTTT.